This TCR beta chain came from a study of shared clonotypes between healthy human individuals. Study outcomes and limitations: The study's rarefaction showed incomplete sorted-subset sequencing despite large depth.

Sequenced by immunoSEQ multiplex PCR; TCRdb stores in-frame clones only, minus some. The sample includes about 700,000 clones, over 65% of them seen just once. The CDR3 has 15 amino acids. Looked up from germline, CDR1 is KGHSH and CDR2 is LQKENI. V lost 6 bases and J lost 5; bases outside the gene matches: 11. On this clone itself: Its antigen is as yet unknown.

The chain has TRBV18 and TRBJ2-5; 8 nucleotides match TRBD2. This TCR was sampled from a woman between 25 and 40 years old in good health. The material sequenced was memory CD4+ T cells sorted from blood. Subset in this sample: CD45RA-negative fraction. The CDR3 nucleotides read TGTGCCAGCTCGCCGACTAGCGCTCCCGGGGAGACCCAGTACTTC. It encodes CASSPTSAPGETQYF. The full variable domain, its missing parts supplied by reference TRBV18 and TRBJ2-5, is NAGVMQNPRHLVRRRGQEARLRCSPMKGHSHVYWYRQLPEEGLKFMVYLQKENIIDESGMPKERFSAEFPKEGPSILRIQQVVRGDSAAYFCASSPTSAPGETQYFGPGTRLLVL.